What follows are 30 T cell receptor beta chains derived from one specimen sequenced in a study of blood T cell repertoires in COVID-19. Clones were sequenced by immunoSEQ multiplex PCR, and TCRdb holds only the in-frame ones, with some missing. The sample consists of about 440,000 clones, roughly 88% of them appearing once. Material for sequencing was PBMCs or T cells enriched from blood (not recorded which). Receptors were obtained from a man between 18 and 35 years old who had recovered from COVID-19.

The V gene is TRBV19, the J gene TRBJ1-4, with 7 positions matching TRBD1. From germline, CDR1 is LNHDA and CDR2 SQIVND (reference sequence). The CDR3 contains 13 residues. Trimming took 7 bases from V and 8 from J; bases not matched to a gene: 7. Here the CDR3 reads CASTGGAGEKLFF. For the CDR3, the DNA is TGTGCCAGTACAGGGGGTGCAGGAGAAAAACTGTTTTTT.

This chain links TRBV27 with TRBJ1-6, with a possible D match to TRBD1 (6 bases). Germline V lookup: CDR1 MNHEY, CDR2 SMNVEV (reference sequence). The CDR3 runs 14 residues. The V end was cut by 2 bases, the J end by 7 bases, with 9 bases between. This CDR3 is CASSLRQENSPLHF. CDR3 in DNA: TGTGCCAGCAGTTTAAGACAGGAGAATTCACCCCTCCACTTT.

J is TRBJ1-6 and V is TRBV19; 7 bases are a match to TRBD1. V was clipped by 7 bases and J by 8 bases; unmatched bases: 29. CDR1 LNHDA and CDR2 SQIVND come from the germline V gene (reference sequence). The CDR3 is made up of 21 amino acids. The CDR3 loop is CASKKPPWGRGRPRGDSPLHF. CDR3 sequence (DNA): TGTGCCAGTAAAAAGCCGCCTTGGGGTAGGGGGCGACCCAGGGGTGATTCACCCCTCCACTTT.

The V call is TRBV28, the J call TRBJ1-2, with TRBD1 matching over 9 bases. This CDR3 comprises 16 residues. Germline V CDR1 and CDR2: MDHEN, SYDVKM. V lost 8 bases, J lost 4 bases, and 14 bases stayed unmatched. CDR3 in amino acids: CASRTPGQGITYGYTF. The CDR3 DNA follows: TGTGCCAGCCGCACCCCAGGACAGGGGATCACCTATGGCTACACCTTC.

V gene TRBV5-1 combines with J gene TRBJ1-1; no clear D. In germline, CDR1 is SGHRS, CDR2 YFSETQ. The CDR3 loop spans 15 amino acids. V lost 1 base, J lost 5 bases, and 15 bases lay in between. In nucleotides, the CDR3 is TGCGCCAGCAGCTTGAGCGCACAACTTCGGACTGAAGCTTTCTTT. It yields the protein CASSLSAQLRTEAFF.

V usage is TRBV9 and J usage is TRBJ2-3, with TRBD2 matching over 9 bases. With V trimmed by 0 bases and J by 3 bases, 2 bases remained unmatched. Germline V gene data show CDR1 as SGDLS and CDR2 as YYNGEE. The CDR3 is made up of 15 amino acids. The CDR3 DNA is TGTGCCAGCAGCGTAGCTCTAGCGGGGACAGATACGCAGTATTTT. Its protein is CASSVALAGTDTQYF.

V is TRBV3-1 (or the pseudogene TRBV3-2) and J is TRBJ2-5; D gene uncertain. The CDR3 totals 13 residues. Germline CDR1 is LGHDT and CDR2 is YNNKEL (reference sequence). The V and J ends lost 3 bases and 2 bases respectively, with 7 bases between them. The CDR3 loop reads CASSQFSQETQYF. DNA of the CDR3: TGTGCCAGCAGCCAGTTTTCTCAAGAGACCCAGTACTTC.

The chain's CDR3 is CASSRGSGNTIYF. In nucleotides, the CDR3 is TGTGCCAGCAGTAGGGGCTCTGGAAACACCATATATTTT. This chain uses TRBV25-1 with TRBJ1-3; D perhaps matches TRBD1 (5 bases). There are 13 residues in the CDR3. V shed 5 bases and J shed 0 bases, with 5 bases lying between them. Germline assignment: CDR1 MGHDK and CDR2 SYGVNS.

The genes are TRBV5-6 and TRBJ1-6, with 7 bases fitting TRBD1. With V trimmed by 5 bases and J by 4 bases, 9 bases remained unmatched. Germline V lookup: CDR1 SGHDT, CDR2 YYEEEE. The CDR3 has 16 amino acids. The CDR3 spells CASSSGDRVYNSPLHF. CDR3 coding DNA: TGTGCCAGCAGTTCGGGCGACAGGGTTTATAATTCACCCCTCCACTTT.

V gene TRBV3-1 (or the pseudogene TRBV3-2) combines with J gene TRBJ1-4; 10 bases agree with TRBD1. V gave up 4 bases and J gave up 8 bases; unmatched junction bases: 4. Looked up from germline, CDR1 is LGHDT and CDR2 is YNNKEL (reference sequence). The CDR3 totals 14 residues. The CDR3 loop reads CASSRTGQGEKLFF. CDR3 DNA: TGTGCCAGCAGCCGGACGGGACAGGGGGAAAAACTGTTTTTT.

CDR3 DNA: TGCGCCAGCAGCCAAGAAGGGGACAGGCGTGGCTACACCTTC. Its protein is CASSQEGDRRGYTF. The rearrangement joins TRBV4-1 to TRBJ1-2; 8 nucleotides line up with TRBD1. The length of the CDR3 is 14 residues. Germline trimming cut 0 bases from V and 7 bases from J; bases unmatched to any gene: 4. Germline V lookup: CDR1 MGHRA, CDR2 YSYEKL.

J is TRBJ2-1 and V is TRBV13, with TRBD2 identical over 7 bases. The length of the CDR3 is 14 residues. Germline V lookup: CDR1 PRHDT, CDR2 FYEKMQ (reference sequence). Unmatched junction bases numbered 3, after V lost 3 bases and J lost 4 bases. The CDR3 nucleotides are TGTGCCAGCAGCTTTCGGGACTATTACAATGAGCAGTTCTTC. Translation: CASSFRDYYNEQFF.

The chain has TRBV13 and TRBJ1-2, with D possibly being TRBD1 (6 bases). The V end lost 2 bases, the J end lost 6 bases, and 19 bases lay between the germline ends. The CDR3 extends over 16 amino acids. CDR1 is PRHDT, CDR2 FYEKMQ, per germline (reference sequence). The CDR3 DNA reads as TGTGCCAGCAGCTTAAGTGGGGACATGGCCCTTAATGGCTACACCTTC. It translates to CASSLSGDMALNGYTF.

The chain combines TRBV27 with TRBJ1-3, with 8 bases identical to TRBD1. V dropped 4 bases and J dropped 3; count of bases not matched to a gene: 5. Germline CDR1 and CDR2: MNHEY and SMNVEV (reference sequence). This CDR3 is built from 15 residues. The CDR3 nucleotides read TGTGCCAGCAGTTCTCGGACAGGGAGTGGAAACACCATATATTTT. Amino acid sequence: CASSSRTGSGNTIYF.

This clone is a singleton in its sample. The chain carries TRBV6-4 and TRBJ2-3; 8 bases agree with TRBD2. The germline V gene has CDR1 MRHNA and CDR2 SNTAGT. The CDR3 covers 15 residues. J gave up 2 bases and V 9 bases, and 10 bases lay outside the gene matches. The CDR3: CARSIAGPSTDTQYF. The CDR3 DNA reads TGTGCCAGGAGCATAGCGGGGCCTTCCACAGATACGCAGTATTTT.

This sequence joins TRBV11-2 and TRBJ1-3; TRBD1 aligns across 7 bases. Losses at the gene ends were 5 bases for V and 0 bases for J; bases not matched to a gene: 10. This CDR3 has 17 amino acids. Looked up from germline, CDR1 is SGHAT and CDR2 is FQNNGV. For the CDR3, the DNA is TGTGCCAGCAGCCTCACGACAGGGACCGGCTCTGGAAACACCATATATTTT. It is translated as CASSLTTGTGSGNTIYF.

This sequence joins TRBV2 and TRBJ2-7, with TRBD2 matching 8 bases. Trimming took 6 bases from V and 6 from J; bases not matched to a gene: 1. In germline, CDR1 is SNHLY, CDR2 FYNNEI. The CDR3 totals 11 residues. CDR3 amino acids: CASRGLAEQYF. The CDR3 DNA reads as TGTGCCAGCAGAGGACTAGCCGAGCAGTACTTC.

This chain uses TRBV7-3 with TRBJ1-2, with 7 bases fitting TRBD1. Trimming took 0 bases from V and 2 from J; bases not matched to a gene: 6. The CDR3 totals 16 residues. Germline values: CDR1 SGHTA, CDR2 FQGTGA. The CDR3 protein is CASSLTSAGGNYGYTF. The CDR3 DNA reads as TGTGCCAGCAGCTTAACGTCGGCAGGGGGGAACTATGGCTACACCTTC.

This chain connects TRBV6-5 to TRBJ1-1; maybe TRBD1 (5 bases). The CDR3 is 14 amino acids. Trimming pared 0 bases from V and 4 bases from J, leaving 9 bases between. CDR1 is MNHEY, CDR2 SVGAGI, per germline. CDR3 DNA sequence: TGTGCCAGCAGTTACTCGGATAGGGGCACTGAAGCTTTCTTT. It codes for CASSYSDRGTEAFF.

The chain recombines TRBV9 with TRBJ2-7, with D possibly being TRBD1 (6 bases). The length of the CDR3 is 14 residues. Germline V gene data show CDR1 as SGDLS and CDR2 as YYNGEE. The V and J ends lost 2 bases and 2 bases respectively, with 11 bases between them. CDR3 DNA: TGTGCCAGCAGCGTTGGACAGTTGGCCTACGAGCAGTACTTC. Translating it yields CASSVGQLAYEQYF. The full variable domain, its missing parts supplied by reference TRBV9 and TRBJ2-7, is DSGVTQTPKHLITATGQRVTLRCSPRSGDLSVYWYQQSLDQGLQFLIQYYNGEERAKGNILERFSAQQFPDLHSELNLSSLELGDSALYFCASSVGQLAYEQYFGPGTRLTVT.

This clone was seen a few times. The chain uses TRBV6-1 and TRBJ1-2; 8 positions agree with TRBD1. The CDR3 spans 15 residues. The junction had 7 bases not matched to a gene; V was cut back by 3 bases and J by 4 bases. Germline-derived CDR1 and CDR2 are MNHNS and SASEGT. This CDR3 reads CASSEMDREFYGYTF. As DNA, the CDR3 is TGTGCCAGCAGTGAGATGGACAGGGAGTTCTATGGCTACACCTTC.

The DNA of the CDR3 is TGTGCCGGCGCCGTTCCCGGGACAGGGCCCTATGGCTACACCTTC. Amino acid sequence: CAGAVPGTGPYGYTF. The chain uses TRBV6-5 and TRBJ1-2; 9 nucleotides align to TRBD1. The V gene end was trimmed by 11 bases and the J gene end by 4 bases; junction bases not matched to a gene: 14. The CDR3 extends over 15 amino acids. Germline lookup yields CDR1 MNHEY and CDR2 SVGAGI.

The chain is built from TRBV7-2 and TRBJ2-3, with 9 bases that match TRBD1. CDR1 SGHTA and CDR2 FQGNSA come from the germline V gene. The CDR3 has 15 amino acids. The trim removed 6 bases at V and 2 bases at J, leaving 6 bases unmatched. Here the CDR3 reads CASRRTGEITDTQYF. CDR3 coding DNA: TGTGCCAGCAGAAGGACAGGGGAGATCACAGATACGCAGTATTTT.

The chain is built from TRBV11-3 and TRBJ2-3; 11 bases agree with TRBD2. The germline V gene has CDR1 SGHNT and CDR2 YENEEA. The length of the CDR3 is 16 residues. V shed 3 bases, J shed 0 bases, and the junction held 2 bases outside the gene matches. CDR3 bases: TGTGCCAGCAGCTTCGGGACTAGCGGCAGCACAGATACGCAGTATTTT. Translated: CASSFGTSGSTDTQYF. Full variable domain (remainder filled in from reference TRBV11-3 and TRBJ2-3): EAGVVQSPRYKIIEKKQPVAFWCNPISGHNTLYWYLQNLGQGPELLIRYENEEAVDDSQLPKDRFSAERLKGVDSTLKIQPAELGDSAVYLCASSFGTSGSTDTQYFGPGTRLTVL.

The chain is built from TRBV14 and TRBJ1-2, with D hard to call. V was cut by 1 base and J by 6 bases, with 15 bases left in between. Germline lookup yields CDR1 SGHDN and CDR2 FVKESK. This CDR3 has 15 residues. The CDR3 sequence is CASSQVRGIKNGYTF. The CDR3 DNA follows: TGTGCCAGCAGCCAAGTACGGGGAATAAAGAATGGCTACACCTTC. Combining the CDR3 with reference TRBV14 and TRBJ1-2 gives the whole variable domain EAGVTQFPSHSVIEKGQTVTLRCDPISGHDNLYWYRRVMGKEIKFLLHFVKESKQDESGMPNNRFLAERTGGTYSTLKVQPAELEDSGVYFCASSQVRGIKNGYTFGSGTRLTVV.

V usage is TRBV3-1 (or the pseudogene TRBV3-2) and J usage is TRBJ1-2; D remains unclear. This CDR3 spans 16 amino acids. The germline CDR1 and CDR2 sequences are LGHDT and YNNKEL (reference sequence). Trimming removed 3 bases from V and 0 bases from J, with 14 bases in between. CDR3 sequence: CASSHLVKTTNYGYTF. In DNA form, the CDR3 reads TGTGCCAGCAGCCATCTCGTTAAGACAACTAACTATGGCTACACCTTC.

The CDR3 is CASNQRQSEQYF. In DNA, the CDR3 is TGTGCCAGTAACCAGAGACAGAGCGAGCAGTACTTC. The gene calls are TRBV2 and TRBJ2-7; TRBD1 might be the D (5 bases). Per germline, CDR1 SNHLY and CDR2 FYNNEI. The V gene lost 9 bases and the J gene lost 6 bases, with 15 bases spanning the gap. The CDR3 covers 12 residues. Filled out from reference TRBV2 and TRBJ2-7, the complete variable domain reads EPEVTQTPSHQVTQMGQEVILRCVPISNHLYFYWYRQILGQKVEFLVSFYNNEISEKSEIFDDQFSVERPDGSNFTLKIRSTKLEDSAMYFCASNQRQSEQYFGPGTRLTVT.

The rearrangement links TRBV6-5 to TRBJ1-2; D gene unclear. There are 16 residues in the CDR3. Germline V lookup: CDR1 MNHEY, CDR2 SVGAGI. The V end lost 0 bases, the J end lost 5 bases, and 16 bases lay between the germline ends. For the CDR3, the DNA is TGTGCCAGCAGTTACTCAAGCAGACCGGCGGAGTATGGCTACACCTTC. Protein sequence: CASSYSSRPAEYGYTF.

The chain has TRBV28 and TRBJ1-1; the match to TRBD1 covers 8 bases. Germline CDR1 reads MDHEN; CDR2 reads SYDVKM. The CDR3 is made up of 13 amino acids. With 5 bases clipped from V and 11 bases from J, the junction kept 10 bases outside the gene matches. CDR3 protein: CASSLLRTGSAFF. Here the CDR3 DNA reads TGTGCCAGCAGTCTACTCAGGACAGGGAGCGCTTTCTTT.

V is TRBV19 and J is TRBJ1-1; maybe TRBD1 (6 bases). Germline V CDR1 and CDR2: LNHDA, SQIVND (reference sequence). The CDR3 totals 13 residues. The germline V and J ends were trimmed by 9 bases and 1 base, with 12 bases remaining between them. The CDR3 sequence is CASGRTANTEAFF. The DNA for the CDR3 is TGTGCCAGCGGCCGGACAGCGAACACTGAAGCTTTCTTT.